This TCR beta chain appears in the sequencing data of a study of Tregs in tolerant kidney transplant recipients. Mixed chimerism was transient after nonmyeloablative marrow transplants from related graft donors. Unstimulated Tregs (CD4+CD25+CD127-) and CD4+CD25- non-Tregs were sorted from PBMCs. The CDR3 is 16 residues long. V lost 1 base and J lost 0, with 10 bases in between. Germline CDR1 reads MGHRA; CDR2 reads YSYEKL. Libraries were prepared by immunoSEQ multiplex PCR; TCRdb keeps only in-frame clonotypes and omits some of them. In total, the table holds 20,000 to 30,000 clones. With regard to this clone: The read gets to within 3 residues of the CDR3 end, and the germline J gene fills in the rest.

The receptor's source is a human patient who received a combined kidney and bone marrow transplant. Part of the T cell pool may stem from the graft donor. The material was CD4+ T cells from blood (PBMCs), obtained 6 months after the transplant. The rearrangement links TRBV4-1 to TRBJ1-3; the D is unclear. This CDR3 reads CASSQVQASSGNTIYF. Partial CDR3 DNA: TGCGCCAGCAGCCAAGTTCAGGCAAGCTCTGGAAACACC.